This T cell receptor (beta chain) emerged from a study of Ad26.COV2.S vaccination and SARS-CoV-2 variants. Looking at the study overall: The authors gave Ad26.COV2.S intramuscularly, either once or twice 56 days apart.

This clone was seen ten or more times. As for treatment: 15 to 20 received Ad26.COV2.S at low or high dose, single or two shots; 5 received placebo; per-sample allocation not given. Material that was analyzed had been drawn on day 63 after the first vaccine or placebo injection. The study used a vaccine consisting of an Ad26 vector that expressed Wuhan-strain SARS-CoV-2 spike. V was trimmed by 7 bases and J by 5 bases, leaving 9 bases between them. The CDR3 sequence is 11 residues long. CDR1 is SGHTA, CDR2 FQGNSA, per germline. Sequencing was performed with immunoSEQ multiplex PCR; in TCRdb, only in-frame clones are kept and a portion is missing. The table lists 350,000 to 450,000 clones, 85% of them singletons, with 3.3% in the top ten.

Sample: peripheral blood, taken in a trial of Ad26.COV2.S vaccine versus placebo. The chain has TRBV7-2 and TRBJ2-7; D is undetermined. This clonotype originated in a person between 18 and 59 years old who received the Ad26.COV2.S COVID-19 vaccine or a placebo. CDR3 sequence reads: CASTRDHEQYF. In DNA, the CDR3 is TGTGCCAGCACGAGAGACCACGAGCAGTACTTC.